These T cell receptor beta chains were read from a single sample in a study of CD8+CD57+ T cells in acquired aplastic anemia. TCRdb re-called the reads with MiXCR, one entry per CDR3 protein. The sample consists of 250,000 or so distinct CDR3 sequences, more than 40% of them appearing once. The sample taken for sequencing was sorted CD4+, CD8+, or CD8+CD57+ T cells (not recorded which) from PBMCs. The receptors were gathered from a human donor with aplastic anemia. Each CDR3 is given without its conserved first and last residue.

>TRBV24-1
ATSDRRQETQY
>TRBV29-1
SVEIDAPYEQY
>TRBV6-4
ASSGLSGQDEQF
>TRBV5-6
ASSPSPFWVAF
>TRBV6-1
ASREGYEQY
>TRBV7-6
ASSLAGLTQY
>TRBV7-4
ASSSPRRDIYEQY
>TRBV11-2
ASSLGPGQGREQY
>TRBV7-8
ASRFNTGNTGELF
>TRBV25-1
ASSYDRSERVYGYT
>TRBV24-1
ATSGTGGVYGYT
>TRBV7-9
ASSLVGREKGYT
>TRBV30
AWKEGNLREQY
>TRBV7-9
ASSLGSGLWGVDTQY
>TRBV20-1
SARGSRINTEAF
>TRBV7-9
ASSLVAGGSSYEQY
>TRBV7-2
ASSLTRQQETQY
>TRBV6-2/TRBV6-3
ASSYVWNTEAF
>TRBV20-1
SARASDRVSETQY
>TRBV6-6
ASRPGTSETQY
>TRBV4-2
ASSQTGTSGEETQY
>TRBV7-9
ASSVGLRVSSYNSPLH
>TRBV7-9
ASSNVDTNTEAF
>TRBV6-4
ASTNSGTGDVYSTDTQY
>TRBV6-4
ASSSTWTGENTEAF
>TRBV7-7
ASSVSGKFEAF
>TRBV7-9
ASSVEIPSASYEQY